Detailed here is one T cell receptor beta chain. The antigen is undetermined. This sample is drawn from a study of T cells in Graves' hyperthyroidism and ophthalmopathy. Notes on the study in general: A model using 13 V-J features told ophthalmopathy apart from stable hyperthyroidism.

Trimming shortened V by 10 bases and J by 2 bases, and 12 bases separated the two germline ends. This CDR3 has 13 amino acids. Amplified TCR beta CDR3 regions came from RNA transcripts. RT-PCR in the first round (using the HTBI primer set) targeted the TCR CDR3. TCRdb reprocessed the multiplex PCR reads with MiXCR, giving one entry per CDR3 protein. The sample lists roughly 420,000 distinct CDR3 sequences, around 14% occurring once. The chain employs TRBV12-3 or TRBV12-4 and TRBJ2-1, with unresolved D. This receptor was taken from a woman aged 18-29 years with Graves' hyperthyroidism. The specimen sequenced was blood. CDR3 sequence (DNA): TGTGCCAACGCAATGGGCCCCTACAATGAGCAGTTCTTC. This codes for CANAMGPYNEQFF.